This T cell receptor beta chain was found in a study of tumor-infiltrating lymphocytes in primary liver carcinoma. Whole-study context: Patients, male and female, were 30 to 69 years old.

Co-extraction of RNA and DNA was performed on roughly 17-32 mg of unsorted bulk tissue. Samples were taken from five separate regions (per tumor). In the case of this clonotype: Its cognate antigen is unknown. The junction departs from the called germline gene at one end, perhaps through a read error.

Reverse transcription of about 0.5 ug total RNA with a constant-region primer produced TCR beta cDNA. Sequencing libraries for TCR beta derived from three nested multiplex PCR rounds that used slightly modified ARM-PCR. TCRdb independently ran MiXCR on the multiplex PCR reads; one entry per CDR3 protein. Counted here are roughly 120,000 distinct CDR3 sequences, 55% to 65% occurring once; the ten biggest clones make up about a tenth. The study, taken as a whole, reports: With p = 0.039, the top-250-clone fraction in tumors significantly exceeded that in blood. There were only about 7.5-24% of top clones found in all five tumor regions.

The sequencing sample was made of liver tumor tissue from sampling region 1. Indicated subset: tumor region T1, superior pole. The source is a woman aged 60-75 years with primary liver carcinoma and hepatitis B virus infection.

The CDR3 nucleotides read TGTGTCAGCAGTTTGCACCTAGCGGGCCTCTCCTACGAGCAGTACTTC. Its translation: CVSSLHLAGLSYEQYF. The chain is built from TRBV28 and TRBJ2-7; 8 bases are shared with TRBD2. The CDR3 extends over 16 amino acids. Germline V gene lookup returns CDR1 MDHEN and CDR2 SYDVKM.